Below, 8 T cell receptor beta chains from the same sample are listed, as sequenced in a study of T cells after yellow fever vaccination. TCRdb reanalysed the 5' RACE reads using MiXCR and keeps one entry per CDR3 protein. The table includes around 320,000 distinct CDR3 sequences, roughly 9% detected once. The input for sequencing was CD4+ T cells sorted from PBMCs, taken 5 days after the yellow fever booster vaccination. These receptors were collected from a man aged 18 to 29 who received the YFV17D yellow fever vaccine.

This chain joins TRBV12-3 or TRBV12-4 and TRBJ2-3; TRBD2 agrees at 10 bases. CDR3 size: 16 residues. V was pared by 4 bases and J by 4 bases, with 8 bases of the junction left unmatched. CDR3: CASSSPSGGAPDTQYF. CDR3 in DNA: TGTGCCAGCAGTTCCCCCAGCGGGGGGGCCCCAGATACGCAGTATTTT.

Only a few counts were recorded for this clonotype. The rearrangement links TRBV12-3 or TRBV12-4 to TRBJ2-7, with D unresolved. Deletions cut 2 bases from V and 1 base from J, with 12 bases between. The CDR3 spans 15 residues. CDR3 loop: CASSLFSSSSYEQYF. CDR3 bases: TGTGCCAGCAGTTTATTCTCTTCTTCTTCCTACGAGCAGTACTTC.

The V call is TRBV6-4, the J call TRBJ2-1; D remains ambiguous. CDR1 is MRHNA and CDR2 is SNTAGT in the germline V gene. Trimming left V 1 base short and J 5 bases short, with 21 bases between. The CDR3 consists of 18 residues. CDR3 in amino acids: CASSDCRAVKSEHNEQFF. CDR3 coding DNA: TGTGCCAGCAGTGACTGTCGGGCGGTAAAATCCGAGCACAATGAGCAGTTCTTC.

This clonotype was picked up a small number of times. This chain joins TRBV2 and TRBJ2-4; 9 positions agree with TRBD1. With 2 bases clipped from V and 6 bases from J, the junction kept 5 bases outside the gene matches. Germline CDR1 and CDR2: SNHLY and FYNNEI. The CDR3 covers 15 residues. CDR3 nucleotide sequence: TGTGCCAGCAGTGAACGGACAGGGGATTCAAACATTCAGTACTTC. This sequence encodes CASSERTGDSNIQYF.

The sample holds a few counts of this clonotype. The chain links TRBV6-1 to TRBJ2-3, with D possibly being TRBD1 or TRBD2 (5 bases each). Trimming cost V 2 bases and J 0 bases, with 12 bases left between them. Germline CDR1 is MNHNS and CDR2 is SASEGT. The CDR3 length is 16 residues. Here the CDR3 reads CASSERGDPSTDTQYF. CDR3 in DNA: TGTGCCAGCAGTGAACGGGGCGATCCTAGCACAGATACGCAGTATTTT.

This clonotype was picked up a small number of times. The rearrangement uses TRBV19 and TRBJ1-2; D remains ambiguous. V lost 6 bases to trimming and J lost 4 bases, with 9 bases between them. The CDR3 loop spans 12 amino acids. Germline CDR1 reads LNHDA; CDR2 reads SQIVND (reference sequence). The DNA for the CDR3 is TGTGCCAGTAGGAAGACGGCCTATGGCTACACCTTC. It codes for CASRKTAYGYTF.

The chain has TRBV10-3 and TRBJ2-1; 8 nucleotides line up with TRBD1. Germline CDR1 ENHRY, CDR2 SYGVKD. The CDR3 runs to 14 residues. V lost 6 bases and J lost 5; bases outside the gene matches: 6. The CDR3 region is CAISLTGVDNEQFF. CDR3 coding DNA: TGTGCCATCAGCCTGACAGGGGTCGACAATGAGCAGTTCTTC.

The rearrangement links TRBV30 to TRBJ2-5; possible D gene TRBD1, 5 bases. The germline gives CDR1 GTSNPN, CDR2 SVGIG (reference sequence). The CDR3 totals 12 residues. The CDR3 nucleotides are TGTGCTGTAGGGGAACAGCAAGAGACCCAGTACTTC. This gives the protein CAVGEQQETQYF.